Shown below are 21 T cell receptor beta chains from a single sample sequenced in a study of cytomegalovirus exposure and HLA in healthy donors. Only in-frame clones appear in the TCRdb table, and some are missing; sequencing was by immunoSEQ multiplex PCR. Here the sample spans about 220,000 clones, around nine tenths being singletons. The source material was PBMCs. The receptors stem from a young woman in good health and CMV-seronegative.

The V gene is TRBV6-5, the J gene TRBJ2-1; TRBD2 matches at 9 bases. The CDR3 runs 15 residues. CDR1 is MNHEY, CDR2 SVGAGI, per germline. Unmatched junction bases numbered 3, after V lost 6 bases and J lost 0 bases. The CDR3 nucleotides read TGTGCCAGCAGGAGTAGCGGGAGCTCCTACAATGAGCAGTTCTTC. Its protein product is CASRSSGSSYNEQFF.

The V and J genes are TRBV27 and TRBJ2-1; a possible D gene is TRBD1 (6 bases). Trimming pared 4 bases from V and 3 bases from J, leaving 10 bases between. The CDR3 is made up of 14 amino acids. Germline CDR1 and CDR2: MNHEY and SMNVEV (reference sequence). The DNA of the CDR3 is TGTGCCAGCAGTTCGGGACAATTCTACAATGAGCAGTTCTTC. This codes for CASSSGQFYNEQFF.

A few counts support this clone. This sequence joins TRBV7-8 and TRBJ1-5; TRBD1 matches at 7 bases. The CDR3 covers 16 residues. Germline-derived CDR1 and CDR2 are SGHVS and FQNEAQ. The ends lost 5 bases at V and 2 bases at J; junction bases unmatched: 9. In DNA form, the CDR3 reads TGTGCCAGCAGCCCAAGACAGGGAGCGGGCAATCAGCCCCAGCATTTT. It translates to CASSPRQGAGNQPQHF.

This chain links TRBV14 with TRBJ2-2; TRBD2 is a possible D gene (5 bases). With 0 bases removed from V and 4 bases from J, the gap between germline ends came to 12 bases. This CDR3 has 16 amino acids. From germline, CDR1 is SGHDN and CDR2 FVKESK. CDR3 sequence reads: CASSQDWSSATGELFF. CDR3 DNA: TGTGCCAGCAGCCAAGACTGGAGTAGCGCCACCGGGGAGCTGTTTTTT.

The genes are TRBV27 and TRBJ2-1, with 10 bases matching TRBD2. The CDR3 is 14 amino acids. The junction had 4 bases not matched to a gene; V was cut back by 6 bases and J by 5 bases. Germline CDR1 reads MNHEY; CDR2 reads SMNVEV (reference sequence). The CDR3 DNA reads TGTGCCAGCAGCCGGACTAGCGGCCACAATGAGCAGTTCTTC. It specifies CASSRTSGHNEQFF.

The rearrangement uses TRBV6-6 and TRBJ2-1; 12 bases align to TRBD2. The J segment lost 0 bases and the V segment lost 5 bases, leaving 2 bases of the junction unmatched. Per germline, CDR1 MNHNY and CDR2 SVGAGI (reference sequence). The CDR3 is 16 residues long. DNA of the CDR3: TGTGCCAGCAGTCCGGGACTAGCGGGCTCCTACAATGAGCAGTTCTTC. This codes for CASSPGLAGSYNEQFF.

This chain connects TRBV7-2 to TRBJ1-2; 7 bases match TRBD1. Looked up from germline, CDR1 is SGHTA and CDR2 is FQGNSA. The CDR3 sequence is 14 residues long. Trimming took 2 bases from V and 5 from J; bases not matched to a gene: 5. The CDR3 DNA sequence: TGTGCCAGCAGCTTACGAGGGACAGCTTATGGCTACACCTTC. Protein product: CASSLRGTAYGYTF.

The genes are TRBV28 and TRBJ2-4; no clear D. Trimming left V 7 bases short and J 8 bases short, with 21 bases between. The CDR3 runs to 15 residues. Germline V gene data show CDR1 as MDHEN and CDR2 as SYDVKM. CDR3 DNA: TGTGCCAGCACCCCTCCGTTTGCCGGGTCGCACATTCAGTACTTC. It encodes CASTPPFAGSHIQYF.

The V and J genes are TRBV27 and TRBJ2-1; 15 bases agree with TRBD2. The germline gives CDR1 MNHEY, CDR2 SMNVEV (reference sequence). The J segment lost 4 bases and the V segment lost 6 bases, leaving 7 bases of the junction unmatched. The CDR3 extends over 17 amino acids. CDR3 sequence: CASRAGTSGRLYNEQFF. The CDR3 DNA sequence: TGTGCCAGCAGGGCCGGGACTAGCGGGAGGTTATACAATGAGCAGTTCTTC.

V and J are TRBV7-7 and TRBJ2-1, with D possibly TRBD2 on 5 matching bases. The germline V and J ends were trimmed by 5 bases and 9 bases, with 14 bases remaining between them. This CDR3 region has 13 residues. Germline V gene sequence: CDR1 SSHAT, CDR2 FNYEAQ (reference sequence). The chain's CDR3 is CASSVRIGGEQFF. As DNA, the CDR3 is TGTGCCAGCAGCGTGCGTATAGGAGGTGAGCAGTTCTTC.

This chain joins TRBV7-2 and TRBJ1-3; D uncertain. The CDR3 loop spans 14 amino acids. The V gene lost 3 bases and the J gene lost 0 bases, with 6 bases spanning the gap. CDR1 and CDR2 (germline): SGHTA, FQGNSA. The CDR3 nucleotides are TGTGCCAGCAGCTTTTCAAACTCTGGAAACACCATATATTTT. It encodes CASSFSNSGNTIYF.

This chain joins TRBV19 and TRBJ2-7; the D gene is possibly TRBD2 (5 bases). V was cut by 9 bases and J by 0 bases, with 15 bases left in between. This CDR3 is 14 amino acids long. Germline V gene data show CDR1 as LNHDA and CDR2 as SQIVND (reference sequence). CDR3 nucleotide sequence: TGTGCCAGCCGACCCCGGACTGTCTCCTACGAGCAGTACTTC. Amino acid sequence: CASRPRTVSYEQYF.

This chain links TRBV10-3 with TRBJ1-3; D remains ambiguous. This CDR3 region has 13 residues. Germline loops: CDR1 ENHRY, CDR2 SYGVKD. V was pared by 7 bases and J by 0 bases, with 7 bases between. In DNA form, the CDR3 reads TGTGCCATCATGGGGAGCTCTGGAAACACCATATATTTT. This encodes CAIMGSSGNTIYF.

The chain uses TRBV7-6 and TRBJ2-5; D unresolved. V was trimmed by 4 bases and J by 0 bases, leaving 6 bases between them. This CDR3 region has 13 residues. Germline loops: CDR1 SGHVS, CDR2 FNYEAQ. For the CDR3, the DNA is TGTGCCAGCAGCTCGACAAACCAAGAGACCCAGTACTTC. Protein product: CASSSTNQETQYF.

The V and J genes are TRBV6-1 and TRBJ2-7; unclear D gene. Trimming stripped 8 bases from V and 1 base from J, with 12 bases between. In germline, CDR1 is MNHNS, CDR2 SASEGT. The CDR3 loop spans 13 amino acids. Written as DNA, the CDR3 is TGTGCCAGCCGCCCCGGGTCTTCCTACGAGCAGTACTTC. This encodes CASRPGSSYEQYF.

This clone has a handful of counts. The chain joins TRBV6-6 to TRBJ1-6; TRBD1 matches 7 bases. CDR1 is MNHNY and CDR2 is SVGAGI in the germline V gene (reference sequence). J gave up 10 bases and V 4 bases, and 7 bases lay outside the gene matches. CDR3 size: 14 residues. This CDR3 is CASSSGQPRSPLHF. In nucleotides, the CDR3 is TGTGCCAGCAGTTCGGGACAGCCAAGATCACCCCTCCACTTT.

This chain connects TRBV30 to TRBJ1-2; D gene unclear. This CDR3 contains 12 residues. Trimming stripped 0 bases from V and 6 bases from J, with 8 bases between. Germline CDR1 and CDR2: GTSNPN and SVGIG (reference sequence). CDR3 DNA: TGTGCCTGGAGTGTATCCCGCGATGGCTACACCTTC. Translated: CAWSVSRDGYTF. Supplemented by reference TRBV30 and TRBJ1-2, the full variable domain reads SQTIHQWPATLVQPVGSPLSLECTVEGTSNPNLYWYRQAAGRGLQLLFYSVGIGQISSEVPQNLSASRPQDRQFILSSKKLLLSDSGFYLCAWSVSRDGYTFGSGTRLTVV.

The rearrangement links TRBV5-1 to TRBJ2-5; maybe TRBD2 (6 bases). The germline gives CDR1 SGHRS, CDR2 YFSETQ. V shed 5 bases and J shed 2 bases, with 13 bases lying between them. CDR3 length: 14 residues. The CDR3 is CASSTARGQETQYF. The CDR3 bases are TGCGCCAGCAGTACGGCCCGGGGGCAAGAGACCCAGTACTTC.

V usage is TRBV9 and J usage is TRBJ1-3; D is perhaps TRBD1 (5 bases). CDR3 length: 15 residues. Germline V lookup: CDR1 SGDLS, CDR2 YYNGEE. V was trimmed by 9 bases and J by 0 bases, leaving 16 bases between them. Written as DNA, the CDR3 is TGTGCCACACTGACAGACTTGCTCTCTGGAAACACCATATATTTT. Its protein is CATLTDLLSGNTIYF.

This chain joins TRBV5-1 and TRBJ1-1, with D unresolved. Germline V gene data show CDR1 as SGHRS and CDR2 as YFSETQ. The V end lost 0 bases, the J end lost 2 bases, and 11 bases lay between the germline ends. The CDR3 sequence is 15 residues long. In DNA form, the CDR3 reads TGCGCCAGCAGCTTGGCGGTGACAACTAACACTGAAGCTTTCTTT. It encodes CASSLAVTTNTEAFF.

V is TRBV11-2 and J is TRBJ1-2, with 8 bases lining up with TRBD1. Per the germline V gene, CDR1 is SGHAT and CDR2 is FQNNGV. The V segment lost 5 bases and the J segment 7 bases; nucleotides outside the gene matches: 9. CDR3 length: 14 residues. The CDR3 here is CASSRQGIRGGYTF. The CDR3 DNA reads TGTGCCAGCAGCCGACAGGGGATCCGGGGTGGCTACACCTTC.